This T cell receptor beta chain appears in the sequencing data of a study of T cell changes during pregnancy in multiple sclerosis. The data were produced by immunoSEQ multiplex PCR, yet TCRdb's version contains in-frame clones alone and is incomplete. This sample has around 67,000 clones; about nine tenths occur once, and the top ten carry 9.5%. There are 14 residues in the CDR3. Germline assignment: CDR1 SQVTM and CDR2 ANQGSEA. With 5 bases removed from V and 2 bases from J, the gap between germline ends came to 12 bases. The sequences come from peripheral blood, collected after pregnancy. The chain recombines TRBV29-1 with TRBJ2-2, with unresolved D. The source is a female donor in good health, enrolled as a control in a pregnancy study. The CDR3 loop is CSVSAETNTGELFF. The CDR3 bases are TGCAGCGTTAGTGCAGAGACTAACACCGGGGAGCTGTTTTTT.